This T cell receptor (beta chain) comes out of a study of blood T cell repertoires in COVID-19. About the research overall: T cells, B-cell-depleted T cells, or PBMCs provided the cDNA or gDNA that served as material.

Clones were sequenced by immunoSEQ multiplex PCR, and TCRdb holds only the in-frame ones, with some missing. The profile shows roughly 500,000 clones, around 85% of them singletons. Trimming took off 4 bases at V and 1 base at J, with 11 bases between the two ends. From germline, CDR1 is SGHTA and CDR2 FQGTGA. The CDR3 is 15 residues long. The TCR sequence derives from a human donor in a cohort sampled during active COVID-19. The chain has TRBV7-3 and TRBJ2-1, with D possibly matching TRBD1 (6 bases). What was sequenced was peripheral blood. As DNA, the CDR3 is TGTGCCAGCAGCTCTCCCGGACAGTCCTACAATGAGCAGTTCTTC. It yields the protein CASSSPGQSYNEQFF.